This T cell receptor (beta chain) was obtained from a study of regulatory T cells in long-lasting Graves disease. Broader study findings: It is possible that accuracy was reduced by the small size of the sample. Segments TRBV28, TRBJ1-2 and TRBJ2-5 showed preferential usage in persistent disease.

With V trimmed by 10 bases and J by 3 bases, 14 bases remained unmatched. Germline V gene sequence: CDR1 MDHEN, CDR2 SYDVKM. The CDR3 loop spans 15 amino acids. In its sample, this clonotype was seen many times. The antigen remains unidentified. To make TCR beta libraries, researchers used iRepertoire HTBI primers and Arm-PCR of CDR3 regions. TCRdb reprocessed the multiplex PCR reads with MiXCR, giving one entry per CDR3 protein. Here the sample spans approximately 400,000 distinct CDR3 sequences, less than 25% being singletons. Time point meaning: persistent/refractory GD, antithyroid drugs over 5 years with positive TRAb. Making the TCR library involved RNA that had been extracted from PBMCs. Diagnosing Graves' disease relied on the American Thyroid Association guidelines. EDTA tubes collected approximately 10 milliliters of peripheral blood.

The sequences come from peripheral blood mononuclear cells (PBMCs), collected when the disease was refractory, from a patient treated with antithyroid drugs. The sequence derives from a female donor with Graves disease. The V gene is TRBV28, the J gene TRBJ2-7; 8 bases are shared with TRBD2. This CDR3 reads CATRGAGARYYEQYF. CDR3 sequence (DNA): TGTGCCACGCGCGGAGCGGGGGCGAGATACTACGAGCAGTACTTC.